This TCR beta chain comes out of a study of CD8 T cells in ankylosing spondylitis. The CDR3 contains 13 residues. Germline V gives CDR1 SGHRS, CDR2 YFSETQ. The V gene end was trimmed by 3 bases and the J gene end by 4 bases; junction bases not matched to a gene: 4. Library preparation for TCR beta used quantitative 5'-RACE with molecular barcodes. TCRdb called the 5' RACE reads again in MiXCR, with one record for every CDR3 protein. The table has 250,000 to 400,000 distinct CDR3 sequences, more than 9% seen once. V gene TRBV5-1 combines with J gene TRBJ2-7, with 7 positions matching TRBD2. This sequence originates from a female donor with ankylosing spondylitis or in good health (not recorded which). Material for sequencing was blood, either unsorted or a sorted T cell fraction (not recorded which). CDR3: CASSSAAGYEQYF. As DNA, the CDR3 is TGCGCCAGCAGCTCGGCAGCGGGATACGAGCAGTACTTC.